The entry that follows covers one T cell receptor (beta chain) sequence. The CDR3 extends over 16 amino acids. The V segment lost 3 bases and the J segment 6 bases; nucleotides outside the gene matches: 10. CDR1 and CDR2 from the germline V gene are LNHDA and SQIVND (reference sequence). This record belongs to a study of blood T cell repertoires in COVID-19. Per the original methods: Reference gene primer amplification gave estimated nucleated cell counts. Here immunoSEQ multiplex PCR was the method, and the copy in TCRdb shows in-frame clones only, minus some. V and J calls and clone size are as listed in that table; D and trimming were resolved from the DNA. This sample has around 300,000 clones, with around 91% found just once.

This sequence was found in a woman aged 40 to 49 with COVID-19, enrolled during active disease. The sequenced sample consisted of peripheral blood. V and J are TRBV19 and TRBJ2-2; 7 bases map to TRBD2. CDR3 sequence reads: CASSIGSAGVSGELFF. In DNA, the CDR3 is TGTGCCAGTAGTATCGGATCGGCGGGAGTGTCCGGGGAGCTGTTTTTT.